A selection of T cell receptor beta chains follows, all from one sample in a study of response to subunit inactivated influenza vaccine. TCRdb re-analysed the RT-PCR reads in MiXCR, keeping a single row per CDR3 protein. The sample comprises around 750,000 distinct CDR3 sequences, 21% of which are singletons, and about 9.4% rests with the top ten. The specimen comprised PBMCs from blood, sampled roughly 5 days after vaccination. Receptors were obtained from a man between 50 and 59 years old who received an inactivated influenza vaccine. The CDR3 runs from the conserved cysteine through the conserved F or W. The D gene is left open where the match is weak. Expanded clones get a size class; other rows say once, few or many, or leave the size out.

cdr3_aa cdr3_nt clone_size j_call v_call d_call
CASSKGQGNTGELFF TGTGCCAGCAGTAAGGGACAGGGGAACACCGGGGAGCTGTTTTTT few TRBJ2-2 TRBV28 TRBD1
CASSQDLYRVGEQYF TGCGCCAGCAGCCAAGATCTCTACAGGGTGGGGGAGCAGTACTTC few TRBJ2-7 TRBV4-3 .
CASSSRGGSTYNEQFF TGTGCCAGCAGCTCGAGGGGGGGGAGTACCTACAATGAGCAGTTCTTC . TRBJ2-1 TRBV7-9 .
CASSYPDRVLAKNIQYF TGTGCCAGCAGTTACCCGGACAGGGTGTTAGCCAAAAACATTCAGTACTTC few TRBJ2-4 TRBV6-5 TRBD1
CASSFGWELFF TGTGCCAGCAGTTTTGGGTGGGAGCTGTTTTTT many TRBJ2-2 TRBV12-3/TRBV12-4 .
CASSLTSGHSSYNEQFF TGCGCCAGCAGCTTAACTAGCGGTCATAGCTCCTACAATGAGCAGTTCTTC . TRBJ2-1 TRBV5-1 TRBD2
CASWLGGGNQPQHF TGTGCCAGTTGGCTAGGGGGAGGCAATCAGCCCCAGCATTTT few TRBJ1-5 TRBV6-1 .
CATTAGQGNEKLFF TGTGCCACTACCGCGGGACAGGGAAATGAAAAACTGTTTTTT . TRBJ1-4 TRBV9 TRBD1
CASSLTSGSSYEQYF TGTGCCAGCAGCCTAACTAGCGGGAGCTCCTACGAGCAGTACTTC . TRBJ2-7 TRBV28 TRBD2
CATSRGKGSNQPQHF TGTGCCACCAGCAGAGGGAAGGGTAGCAATCAGCCCCAGCATTTT many TRBJ1-5 TRBV15 .
CASSSTGGRDTQYF TGTGCCAGCAGTTCCACGGGGGGCAGGGATACGCAGTATTTT . TRBJ2-3 TRBV28 .
CAISVHSGANVLTF TGTGCCATCAGTGTGCACTCTGGGGCCAACGTCCTGACTTTC . TRBJ2-6 TRBV10-3 .
CASSQEGKLAGSQETQYF TGCGCCAGCAGCCAAGAAGGTAAACTAGCGGGATCCCAAGAGACCCAGTACTTC . TRBJ2-5 TRBV4-3 TRBD2
CASSSSGQGSGEQYF TGTGCCAGCTCATCATCGGGACAGGGAAGTGGCGAGCAGTACTTC few TRBJ2-7 TRBV18 TRBD1
CASSESGSVPYEQYF TGTGCCAGCAGTGAAAGCGGGAGCGTACCCTACGAGCAGTACTTC . TRBJ2-7 TRBV25-1 TRBD2
CSATWGGNQHQHF TGCAGTGCTACTTGGGGGGGAAATCAGCACCAGCATTTT . TRBJ1-5 TRBV20-1 .
CASSLVESPLHF TGTGCCAGCAGCCTCGTTGAGTCACCCCTCCACTTT . TRBJ1-6 TRBV7-9 .
CASSLTQTNTGELFF TGTGCCAGCAGTTTGACCCAGACCAACACCGGGGAGCTGTTTTTT . TRBJ2-2 TRBV28 .
CASSSFSANTGELFF TGTGCCAGCAGTTCATTTTCCGCGAACACCGGGGAGCTGTTTTTT . TRBJ2-2 TRBV7-2 .
CASSLNLGSFREKLFF TGCGCCAGCAGCTTGAATCTCGGCAGCTTCCGTGAAAAACTGTTTTTT few TRBJ1-4 TRBV5-1 .
CASSRTGTGVVGELFF TGTGCCAGCAGCCGGACCGGGACAGGGGTGGTCGGGGAGCTGTTTTTT few TRBJ2-2 TRBV6-1 TRBD1
CSARDPSNYGYTF TGCAGTGCTAGAGATCCCAGCAACTATGGCTACACCTTC . TRBJ1-2 TRBV20-1 .
CSAREVALAGGPSSYNEQFF TGCAGTGCTAGAGAAGTGGCACTAGCGGGAGGTCCAAGCTCCTACAATGAGCAGTTCTTC . TRBJ2-1 TRBV20-1 TRBD2
CASSSNRGTQYF TGTGCCAGCAGCTCAAATCGGGGGACCCAGTACTTC . TRBJ2-5 TRBV11-2 .
CASSLEGGQPQHF TGCGCCAGCAGCTTGGAAGGGGGTCAGCCCCAGCATTTT many TRBJ1-5 TRBV5-1 .
CASSWGKGLSTGETQYF TGTGCCAGCAGCTGGGGCAAGGGGTTATCAACTGGGGAGACCCAGTACTTC . TRBJ2-5 TRBV7-3 .
CASSLGDSMGNEQFF TGCGCCAGCAGCTTGGGGGACTCCATGGGCAATGAGCAGTTCTTC many TRBJ2-1 TRBV5-1 .
CASSADRGSETQYF TGTGCCAGCAGCGCCGACAGGGGATCGGAGACCCAGTACTTC few TRBJ2-5 TRBV7-9 TRBD1
CASSLVPIQGVSEKLFF TGTGCCAGCAGTTTAGTCCCTATACAGGGGGTGTCTGAAAAACTGTTTTTT . TRBJ1-4 TRBV12-3/TRBV12-4 TRBD1
CASSPSWRTAPGETQYF TGTGCCAGCAGCCCCTCGTGGCGGACAGCCCCGGGGGAGACCCAGTACTTC . TRBJ2-5 TRBV7-6 .
CSARDGSGRATYEQYF TGCAGTGCTAGAGATGGGAGCGGGAGGGCCACGTACGAGCAGTACTTC . TRBJ2-7 TRBV20-1 TRBD2
CASSRALETQYF TGCGCCAGCAGCCGGGCCCTAGAGACCCAGTACTTC . TRBJ2-5 TRBV5-1 .
CSVEVVGGTEAFF TGCAGCGTTGAAGTGGTAGGGGGCACTGAAGCTTTCTTT . TRBJ1-1 TRBV29-1 .
CSASSRSYEQYF TGCAGTGCTAGTAGTCGGTCCTACGAGCAGTACTTC . TRBJ2-7 TRBV20-1 .
CSSGTSGRAGRLDTQYF TGCAGTTCCGGGACTAGCGGGAGGGCCGGAAGGTTAGATACGCAGTATTTT few TRBJ2-3 TRBV20-1 TRBD2
CASSYTTHGYTF TGTGCCAGCAGTTACACTACCCATGGCTACACCTTC . TRBJ1-2 TRBV6-2/TRBV6-3 .
CASSLARGGTLYNEQFF TGTGCCAGCAGCTTAGCGCGCGGCGGGACTCTCTACAATGAGCAGTTCTTC . TRBJ2-1 TRBV7-9 .
CASSPGTPTGELFF TGCGCCAGCAGCCCCGGGACACCCACCGGGGAGCTGTTTTTT few TRBJ2-2 TRBV4-1 .
CSAIEPGLAYEQYF TGCAGTGCTATAGAACCGGGACTGGCCTACGAGCAGTACTTC many TRBJ2-7 TRBV20-1 .
CASSPRGLAGVNEQFF TGTGCCAGCAGCCCCAGAGGACTAGCGGGAGTCAATGAGCAGTTCTTC few TRBJ2-1 TRBV7-9 TRBD2
CSARDPVDRAHEQYF TGCAGTGCTAGAGATCCGGTGGACAGGGCCCACGAGCAGTACTTC . TRBJ2-7 TRBV20-1 TRBD1
CSASETSLSYNEQFF TGCAGTGCTAGCGAGACTAGTCTATCCTACAATGAGCAGTTCTTC few TRBJ2-1 TRBV20-1 .
CASRPPASNEQFF TGTGCCAGCAGGCCCCCAGCTAGCAATGAGCAGTTCTTC . TRBJ2-1 TRBV7-2 .
CASSYFGDEQYF TGTGCCAGCAGTTACTTTGGGGACGAGCAGTACTTC many TRBJ2-7 TRBV6-2/TRBV6-3 .
CASSSGGGPFEQYF TGTGCCAGCAGTTCGGGGGGAGGGCCTTTCGAGCAGTACTTC few TRBJ2-7 TRBV12-3/TRBV12-4 TRBD2